This T cell receptor beta chain is drawn from a study of blood T cell repertoires in COVID-19 (TCRdb year 2020). With regard to the full study: The collaborator samples originated in the United States, Italy and Spain and spanned the acute and convalescent phases of COVID-19. The material from the prospective study consisted of cDNA or gDNA derived from T cells, B-cell-depleted T cells, or PBMCs. Deeply sampled blood TCRbeta repertoires from subjects exposed to, actively infected with, or recovered from COVID-19 were included in the dataset. The repertoires were made available in a free public database intended to serve as a resource for research on the immune response to SARS-CoV-2. Samples came from the ongoing ImmuneRACE study (first 160 participants) plus 1,254 subjects from 6 global collaborators. The sample metadata nearly always contained a de-identified subject ID, COVID-19 status, age in years and sex. HLA class I and class II types, where available, came from metadata supplied by the sample provider rather than from assay-based typing. Study-wide findings and limitations: How much clinical and demographic metadata was included differed by source and by participant, and the metadata was provided uncurated.

In the germline V gene (reference sequence), CDR1 corresponds to SEHNR and CDR2 to FQNEAQ. The CDR3 sequence holds 14 residues, the cysteine and phenylalanine included. Left in the record is the CDR3 DNA by itself, 42 bases read in frame from the first base. V is cut back by 5 bases and J by 3 bases, with 4 bases in the junction unmatched. The immunoSEQ Assay, a bias-controlled multiplex PCR, was used to amplify TCRbeta CDR3 regions from genomic DNA. As for how the authors treated the data: The number of nucleated cells in each sample was estimated by amplification of reference gene primers within the assay. Sequence reads were collapsed and filtered to measure the absolute abundance of every unique TCRbeta CDR3 rearrangement. Productive Simpson clonality was computed per sample as the square root of Simpson's diversity index over productive rearrangements. The immuneACCESS repertoire file appears here via TCRdb, limited to in-frame rearrangements. These files lack a portion of the clones; in checked studies, under half of the deficit traces to unresolved V genes, and the cause of the others is not known. V and J calls and clone size are those listed in that table; D and trimming were worked out from the DNA. In this sample the table shows roughly 70,000 clones, 70% to 75% of which occur a single time. Approximately 20% of the sample goes to the ten largest clones.

In regard to this clone: Which antigen it targets is not known. Qualities for individual bases were not recorded, and no much larger clone is one base off.

Each collaborating institution followed its own protocols to collect whole blood in K2EDTA tubes. For TCRbeta analysis, collaborators shipped samples as frozen whole blood, isolated PBMCs, or DNA extracted from either of those sample types. The rearranged segments are TRBV7-9 and TRBJ2-4; 7 central nucleotides agree with TRBD2. The TCR sequence derives from a man aged 55 to 69 with acute or convalescent COVID-19. Sequenced material: peripheral blood. CDR3 sequence: CASSPPGGKNIQYF. The DNA is as follows: TGTGCCAGCAGCCCGCCGGGGGGCAAAAACATTCAGTACTTC.